These T cell receptor beta chains were read from a single sample in a study of blood T cell repertoires in COVID-19. Sequencing used immunoSEQ multiplex PCR; TCRdb keeps in-frame clones, though not all of them. Of about 200,000 clones listed, 70% to 90% are singletons. Material for sequencing was peripheral blood. The receptor set was obtained from a woman aged 45-65 years with active or convalescent COVID-19. The CDR3 runs from the conserved cysteine through the conserved F or W. A D gene is named only where the DNA matches it firmly. Clone size is stated in some rows and not others, as once, few, many or a class when expanded.

D	size	V	J	DNA	CDR3
NA	NA	TRBV7-2	TRBJ1-5	TGTGCCACCACAGTAGGAGGGCTCGGCAATCAGCCCCAGCATTTT	CATTVGGLGNQPQHF
NA	NA	TRBV5-1	TRBJ1-4	TGCGCCAGCAGCTTGGGTTCCAGTGCAACTAATGAAAAACTGTTTTTT	CASSLGSSATNEKLFF
TRBD1	NA	TRBV19	TRBJ1-2	TGTGCCAGTATTGCTCCCCCCGGGACAGGGGACTATGGCTACACCTTC	CASIAPPGTGDYGYTF
TRBD1	NA	TRBV19	TRBJ2-7	TGTGCCAGTAGTATAGAGTGGGACAGCAACTCCTACGAGCAGTACTTC	CASSIEWDSNSYEQYF
TRBD1	NA	TRBV5-6	TRBJ2-3	TGTGCCAGCAGCTTACGAAGGACAGGGGCCACAGATACGCAGTATTTT	CASSLRRTGATDTQYF
TRBD1	NA	TRBV6-5	TRBJ1-6	TGTGCCAGCACTAAGGGACAGAGCTATAATTCACCCCTCCACTTT	CASTKGQSYNSPLHF
NA	many	TRBV5-5	TRBJ2-7	TGTGCCAGCAGCTTGACTAGCACCTCCTCCTACGAGCAGTACTTC	CASSLTSTSSYEQYF
TRBD1	NA	TRBV6-5	TRBJ1-2	TGTGCCACCCACGGGACAGGGGACACCTTC	CATHGTGDTF
NA	NA	TRBV12-3/TRBV12-4	TRBJ1-1	TGTGCCAGCAGTTACGGGAACACTGAAGCTTTCTTT	CASSYGNTEAFF
TRBD1	many	TRBV18	TRBJ1-5	TGTGCCAGCTCCGAACAGGGGGCAGATCAGCCCCAGCATTTT	CASSEQGADQPQHF
NA	NA	TRBV24-1	TRBJ2-7	TGTGCCACCCCTCAGTCGAGCGCCTACGAGCAGTACTTC	CATPQSSAYEQYF
NA	NA	TRBV6-5	TRBJ1-4	TGTGCCAGCAGTCTTGTGGGGAGTGAAAAACTGTTTTTT	CASSLVGSEKLFF
NA	NA	TRBV6-1	TRBJ1-5	TGTGCCAGCAGTGAAGTGCCAGGACAAGGTCAGCCCCAGCATTTT	CASSEVPGQGQPQHF
TRBD2	NA	TRBV3-1/TRBV3-2	TRBJ2-3	TGTGCCAGCTCATTAGCGGGGGCAAGCACAGATACGCAGTATTTT	CASSLAGASTDTQYF
TRBD1	NA	TRBV28	TRBJ1-5	TGTGCCAGCAGAGAGACAGGGGGCTTTCGGGACAATCAGCCCCAGCATTTT	CASRETGGFRDNQPQHF
NA	once	TRBV30	TRBJ1-1	TGTGCCGGAGGGGCGGGGCCGTTGGTGACTGAAGCTTTCTTT	CAGGAGPLVTEAFF
TRBD1	NA	TRBV6-1	TRBJ1-3	TGTGCCAGCAGTGAAGCAACTCCAGGGGGCGCAGGAAACACCATATATTTT	CASSEATPGGAGNTIYF
NA	once	TRBV27	TRBJ2-2	TGTGCCAGCGGGGCAGGGAACACCGGGGAGCTGTTTTTT	CASGAGNTGELFF
NA	NA	TRBV20-1	TRBJ2-1	TGCAGTGCTAGGACCGGCGGGTGGCAGTTCTTC	CSARTGGWQFF
TRBD1	NA	TRBV5-4	TRBJ2-1	TGTGCCAGCAGCTCACGCGCCCGTCCAGGGGGCGATGAGCAGTTCTTC	CASSSRARPGGDEQFF
TRBD1	once	TRBV2	TRBJ2-1	TGTGCCAGCAGATGGGACAGAGACAATGAGCAGTTCTTC	CASRWDRDNEQFF
TRBD1	NA	TRBV12-5	TRBJ1-5	TGTGCTAGTGGTTTGGTGATAGGGGGCCGCGGCAATCAGCCCCAGCATTTT	CASGLVIGGRGNQPQHF
NA	NA	TRBV6-5	TRBJ2-7	TGTGCCAGCGATCTTGGGACTTTTTACTACGAGCAGTACTTC	CASDLGTFYYEQYF
TRBD1	NA	TRBV2	TRBJ1-1	TGTGCCAGCAGCGAAGGGGACAGGGGGGAAGCTTTCTTT	CASSEGDRGEAFF
TRBD1	NA	TRBV7-9	TRBJ2-3	TGTGCCAGCAGCTCCCTTAGACAGGGTGTCACAGATACGCAGTATTTT	CASSSLRQGVTDTQYF
NA	NA	TRBV7-6	TRBJ1-1	TGTGCCAGCAGCTTAGGGTCCGGAGGGCGGAACACTGAAGCTTTCTTT	CASSLGSGGRNTEAFF
NA	few	TRBV18	TRBJ1-1	TGTGCCAGCTCACCAAACGCGAAGAACACTGAAGCTTTCTTT	CASSPNAKNTEAFF
TRBD2	NA	TRBV9	TRBJ2-7	TGTGCCAGCAGCGCCGCGGGACTAGCAAACGAGCAGTACTTC	CASSAAGLANEQYF
TRBD2	once	TRBV28	TRBJ2-7	TGTGCCAGCAGCCCCTGGCCCAGGGAGGGCGAGCAGTACTTC	CASSPWPREGEQYF
TRBD2	NA	TRBV2	TRBJ2-6	TGTGCCAGCAGAACCCTGCTAGCGGGGTCAGGGGCCAACGTCCTGACTTTC	CASRTLLAGSGANVLTF
NA	NA	TRBV19	TRBJ1-1	TGTGCCAGTAACCAGGGGAGGGCGGCGAACACTGAAGCTTTCTTT	CASNQGRAANTEAFF
NA	once	TRBV30	TRBJ1-2	TGTGCCTGGAGTGCCCCGTCCGGGGTGGGGTATGGCTACACCTTC	CAWSAPSGVGYGYTF
NA	NA	TRBV2	TRBJ1-1	TGTGCCAGCAGTAAAGGACAGCAGATGAACACTGAAGCTTTCTTT	CASSKGQQMNTEAFF
NA	NA	TRBV7-3	TRBJ1-3	TGTGCCAGCAGCACGACAGCTGGAAACACCATATATTTT	CASSTTAGNTIYF
TRBD1	few	TRBV5-1	TRBJ1-1	TGCGCCAGCAGCTTACAGGGGACTGAAGCTTTCTTT	CASSLQGTEAFF
NA	NA	TRBV4-1	TRBJ1-6	TGCGCCAGCAGCCCCGGGGAGGGAGGTTATTCACCCCTCCACTTT	CASSPGEGGYSPLHF
NA	once	TRBV7-9	TRBJ1-1	TGTGCCAGCAGCTTACAGGGGAGTATCCCTGAAGCTTTCTTT	CASSLQGSIPEAFF
TRBD1	NA	TRBV27	TRBJ1-1	TGTGCCAGCAGTCAAAGGGACAGGGATGTCGCGGACACTGAAGCTTTCTTT	CASSQRDRDVADTEAFF
TRBD1	NA	TRBV6-1	TRBJ1-5	TGTGCCAGCAGTGAAAGGACAGGGGGTCAGCCCCAGCATTTT	CASSERTGGQPQHF
TRBD1	NA	TRBV6-6	TRBJ2-2	TGTGCCAGCAGTGGATCCGGGACAGGGGGTTTTACCGGGGAGCTGTTTTTT	CASSGSGTGGFTGELFF
TRBD1	NA	TRBV6-6	TRBJ1-2	TGTGCCAGCAGTTTACAGGGGCGGGGCTACACCTTC	CASSLQGRGYTF
TRBD1	NA	TRBV27	TRBJ1-2	TGTGCCAGCAGTCCTCGCCTGGTACAGGGGAACTATGGCTACACCTTC	CASSPRLVQGNYGYTF
NA	NA	TRBV6-6	TRBJ1-1	TGTACCAGCAGCCCCCTCACTGAAGCTTTCTTT	CTSSPLTEAFF
NA	NA	TRBV6-4	TRBJ2-1	TGTGCCAGCAGTGGTGAGGGGACATTTACCTACAATGAGCAGTTCTTC	CASSGEGTFTYNEQFF
TRBD2	NA	TRBV5-8	TRBJ2-1	TGTGCCAGCAGCTTAGCGGGGGGTACCTACAATGAGCAGTTCTTC	CASSLAGGTYNEQFF
TRBD1	NA	TRBV5-1	TRBJ1-1	TGCGCCAGCAGCGGGGGACAGGAGAACACTGAAGCTTTCTTT	CASSGGQENTEAFF
NA	NA	TRBV11-2	TRBJ1-1	TGTGCCACCTCCGGTACTATAAACACTGAAGCTTTCTTT	CATSGTINTEAFF
NA	NA	TRBV10-3	TRBJ1-3	TGTGCCATCAGGGCGGCGGGATCTGGAAACACCATATATTTT	CAIRAAGSGNTIYF
NA	NA	TRBV12-2	TRBJ2-3	TGTGCAAGTCGCTTAGCCAGGGGCGCAGACACAGATACGCAGTATTTT	CASRLARGADTDTQYF
NA	NA	TRBV3-1/TRBV3-2	TRBJ2-5	TGTGCCAGCAGCCAGTCCGGGGAGACCCAGTACTTC	CASSQSGETQYF
TRBD1	NA	TRBV5-1	TRBJ1-6	TGCGCCAGCAGCATCGGACGGGGACAGACCATTTCACCCCTCCACTTT	CASSIGRGQTISPLHF
NA	NA	TRBV20-1	TRBJ1-5	TGCAGGAGGGGGGGAAATCAGCCCCAGCATTTT	CRRGGNQPQHF
NA	NA	TRBV10-3	TRBJ1-2	TGTGCCATCAGTGACCCCGGGACTTCCAACCTAATGGGGGGCTACACCTTC	CAISDPGTSNLMGGYTF
NA	NA	TRBV5-1	TRBJ2-5	TGCGCCAGCAGCTTGAATAGCGGAGAGACCCAGTACTTC	CASSLNSGETQYF
NA	NA	TRBV29-1	TRBJ2-3	TGCAGCGGGGGGGCAGGGTCGGATACGCAGTATTTT	CSGGAGSDTQYF
NA	NA	TRBV6-5	TRBJ1-1	TGTGCCAGCAGTCCCCCGGGGAGTAAAGCTTTCTTT	CASSPPGSKAFF
TRBD2	NA	TRBV30	TRBJ2-3	TGTGCCTGGGCCGGACTAGCGGGGTATAGCACAGATACGCAGTATTTT	CAWAGLAGYSTDTQYF
NA	NA	TRBV3-1/TRBV3-2	TRBJ1-1	TGTGCCAGCAGCCATCCCGGGGGTGGACATTATGAAGCTTTCTTT	CASSHPGGGHYEAFF
NA	few	TRBV7-9	TRBJ2-3	TGTGCCAGCACCCGGGGTGGTGGCACAGATACGCAGTATTTT	CASTRGGGTDTQYF